A selection of T cell receptor beta chains follows, all from one sample in a study of blood T cell repertoires in COVID-19. Sequencing used immunoSEQ multiplex PCR; TCRdb keeps in-frame clones, though not all of them. The sample shows roughly 260,000 clones, roughly 84% of them seen only once. The sequenced sample consisted of peripheral blood. These TCRs come from a woman aged 18-35 years with acute or convalescent COVID-19. CDR3s include the opening cysteine and the closing phenylalanine or tryptophan. A D gene is named only where the DNA matches it firmly. A row's size may be missing; if present it is once, few, many or a size class.

V gene,J gene,clone size,CDR3 length,D gene,CDR3 protein,CDR3 DNA
TRBV11-2,TRBJ2-5,.,15,.,CASSLVVSFQETQYF,TGTGCCAGCAGCTTAGTCGTTAGTTTCCAAGAGACCCAGTACTTC
TRBV6-1,TRBJ1-1,.,13,.,CASRNAVNTEAFF,TGTGCCAGCAGGAACGCGGTGAACACTGAAGCTTTCTTT
TRBV11-2,TRBJ2-7,few,13,.,CASSPPGTFKQYF,TGTGCCAGCAGCCCCCCCGGGACATTCAAGCAGTACTTC
TRBV7-9,TRBJ2-1,.,18,TRBD2,CASSLRLAGWTTNNEQFF,TGTGCCAGCAGCTTACGACTAGCGGGATGGACTACCAACAATGAGCAGTTCTTC
TRBV19,TRBJ1-1,.,14,TRBD1,CASILQGGHTEAFF,TGTGCCAGTATCCTACAGGGGGGACACACTGAAGCTTTCTTT
TRBV12-3/TRBV12-4,TRBJ2-4,.,12,.,CASTGGENIQYF,TGTGCCAGTACCGGGGGAGAAAACATTCAGTACTTC
TRBV28,TRBJ2-7,.,16,TRBD2,CASSYTWSGSSFEQYF,TGTGCCAGCAGTTATACGTGGAGCGGGAGCTCTTTCGAGCAGTACTTC
TRBV5-1,TRBJ2-5,.,13,TRBD1,CASSLGQGAGQYF,TGCGCCAGCAGCTTGGGGCAGGGGGCTGGCCAGTACTTC
TRBV4-3,TRBJ1-4,few,14,.,CASSRGRNNEKLFF,TGCGCCAGCAGCCGGGGGCGGAACAATGAAAAACTGTTTTTT
TRBV7-9,TRBJ2-7,.,16,TRBD2,CASSSGTSGSSYEQYF,TGTGCCAGCAGCTCCGGGACTAGCGGGAGCTCCTACGAGCAGTACTTC
TRBV14,TRBJ2-1,.,13,.,CASSLGKVNEQFF,TGTGCCAGCAGCCTCGGGAAGGTGAATGAGCAGTTCTTC
TRBV7-7,TRBJ1-1,.,16,TRBD1,CASSPRTGPLNTEAFF,TGTGCTAGCAGCCCAAGGACAGGGCCCCTGAACACTGAAGCTTTCTTT
TRBV9,TRBJ2-7,.,13,TRBD2,CASGRGPDYEQYF,TGTGCCAGCGGGAGGGGTCCTGACTACGAGCAGTACTTC
TRBV28,TRBJ1-2,few,15,.,CASSSLGVRVYGYTF,TGTGCCAGCAGTTCCCTCGGGGTAAGGGTTTATGGCTACACCTTC
TRBV11-2,TRBJ1-2,.,15,TRBD1,CASSLDRDRGGGYTF,TGTGCCAGCAGCTTAGATCGAGACAGGGGAGGAGGCTACACCTTC
TRBV28,TRBJ1-4,few,16,.,CASTQAGAATNEKLFF,TGTGCCAGCACTCAGGCGGGGGCCGCAACTAATGAAAAACTGTTTTTT
TRBV6-1,TRBJ2-7,many,13,.,CASSDDSPYEQYF,TGTGCCAGCAGTGATGACAGTCCCTACGAGCAGTACTTC
TRBV5-7,TRBJ1-3,once,16,.,CASSLDGGEPGNTIYF,TGTGCCAGCAGCTTGGATGGAGGCGAACCTGGAAACACCATATATTTT
TRBV10-1,TRBJ1-3,.,16,.,CASSESDCLSGNTIYF,TGCGCCAGCAGTGAGTCGGACTGCCTCTCTGGAAACACCATATATTTT
TRBV4-3,TRBJ1-2,.,16,.,CASNKRGEKINYGYTF,TGCGCCAGCAACAAAAGGGGCGAAAAGATTAACTATGGCTACACCTTC
TRBV4-3,TRBJ1-2,.,13,.,CASSQSGGYGYTF,TGCGCCAGCAGCCAATCCGGAGGCTATGGCTACACCTTC
TRBV6-5,TRBJ1-4,.,13,.,CASQRVEEEKLFF,TGTGCCAGCCAGAGGGTGGAAGAAGAAAAACTGTTTTTT
TRBV3-1/TRBV3-2,TRBJ2-4,.,17,.,CASSQPGGTLAKNIQYF,TGTGCCAGCAGCCAACCCGGGGGAACACTAGCCAAAAACATTCAGTACTTC